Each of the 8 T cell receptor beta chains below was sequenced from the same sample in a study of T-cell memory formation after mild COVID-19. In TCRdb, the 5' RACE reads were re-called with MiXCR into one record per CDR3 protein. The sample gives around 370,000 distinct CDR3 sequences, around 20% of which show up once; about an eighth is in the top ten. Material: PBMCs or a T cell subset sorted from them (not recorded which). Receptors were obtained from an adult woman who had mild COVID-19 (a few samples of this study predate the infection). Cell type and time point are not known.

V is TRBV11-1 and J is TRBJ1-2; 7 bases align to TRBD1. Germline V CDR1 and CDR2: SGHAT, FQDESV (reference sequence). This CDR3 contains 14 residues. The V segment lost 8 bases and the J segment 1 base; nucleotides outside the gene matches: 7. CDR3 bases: TGTGCCAGCGCCGAGGACAGGATTAACTATGGCTACACCTTC. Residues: CASAEDRINYGYTF.

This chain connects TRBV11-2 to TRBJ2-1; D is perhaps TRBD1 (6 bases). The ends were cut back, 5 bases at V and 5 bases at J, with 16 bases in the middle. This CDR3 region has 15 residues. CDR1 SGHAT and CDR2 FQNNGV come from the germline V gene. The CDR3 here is CASSPLQGSDNEQFF. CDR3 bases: TGTGCCAGCAGCCCCCTCCAGGGGTCGGACAATGAGCAGTTCTTC. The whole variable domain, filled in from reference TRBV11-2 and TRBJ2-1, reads EAGVAQSPRYKIIEKRQSVAFWCNPISGHATLYWYQQILGQGPKLLIQFQNNGVVDDSQLPKDRFSAERLKGVDSTLKIQPAKLEDSAVYLCASSPLQGSDNEQFFGPGTRLTVL.

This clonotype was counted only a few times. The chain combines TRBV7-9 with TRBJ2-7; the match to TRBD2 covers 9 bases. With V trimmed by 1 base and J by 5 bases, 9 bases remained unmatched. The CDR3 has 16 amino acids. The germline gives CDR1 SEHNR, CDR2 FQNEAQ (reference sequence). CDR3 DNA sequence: TGTGCCAGCAGCTTAGGCGGGGGGGCCCCTCGAGACGAGCAGTACTTC. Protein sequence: CASSLGGGAPRDEQYF.

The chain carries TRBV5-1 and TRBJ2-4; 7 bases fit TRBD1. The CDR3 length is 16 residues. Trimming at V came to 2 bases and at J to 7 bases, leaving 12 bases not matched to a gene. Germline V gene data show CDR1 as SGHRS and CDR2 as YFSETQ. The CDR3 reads CASSFGWDRRLNIQYF. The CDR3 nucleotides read TGCGCCAGCAGCTTCGGATGGGACAGAAGGTTGAACATTCAGTACTTC.

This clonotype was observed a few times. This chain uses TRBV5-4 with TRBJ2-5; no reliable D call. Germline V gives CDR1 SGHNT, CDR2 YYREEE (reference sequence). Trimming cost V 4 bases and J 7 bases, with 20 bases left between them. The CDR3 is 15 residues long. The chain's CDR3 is CASSPSQAIDGTQYF. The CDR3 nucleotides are TGTGCCAGCAGCCCTTCCCAGGCCATAGATGGGACCCAGTACTTC.

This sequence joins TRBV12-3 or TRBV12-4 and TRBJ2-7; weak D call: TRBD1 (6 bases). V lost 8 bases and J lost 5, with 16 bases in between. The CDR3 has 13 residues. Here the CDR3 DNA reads TGTGCCAGCGGTCAGGGGTTAATGGACGAGCAGTACTTC. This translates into CASGQGLMDEQYF.

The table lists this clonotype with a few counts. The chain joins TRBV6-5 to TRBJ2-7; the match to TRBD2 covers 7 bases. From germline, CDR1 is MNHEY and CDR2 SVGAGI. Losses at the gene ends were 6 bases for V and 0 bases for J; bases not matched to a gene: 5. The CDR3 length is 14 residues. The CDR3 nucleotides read TGTGCCAGCAGGAGCGGGGCCAGCTCCTACGAGCAGTACTTC. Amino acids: CASRSGASSYEQYF.

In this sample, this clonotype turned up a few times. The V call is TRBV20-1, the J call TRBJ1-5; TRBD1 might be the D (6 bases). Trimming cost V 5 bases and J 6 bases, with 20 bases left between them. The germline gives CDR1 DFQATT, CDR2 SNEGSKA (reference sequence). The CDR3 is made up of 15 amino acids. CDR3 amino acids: CSAAPFRGSGQPQHF. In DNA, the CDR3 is TGCAGTGCTGCCCCGTTCAGGGGAAGTGGTCAGCCCCAGCATTTT.